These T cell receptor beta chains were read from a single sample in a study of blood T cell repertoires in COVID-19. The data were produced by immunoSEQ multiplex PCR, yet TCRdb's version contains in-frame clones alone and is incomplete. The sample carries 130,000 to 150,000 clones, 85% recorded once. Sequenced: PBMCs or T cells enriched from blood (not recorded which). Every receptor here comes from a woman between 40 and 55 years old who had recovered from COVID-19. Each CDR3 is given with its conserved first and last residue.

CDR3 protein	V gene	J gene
CASSQGDRGLSGNTIYF	TRBV4-2	TRBJ1-3
CSVERAGRVNGYTF	TRBV29-1	TRBJ1-2
CAWGTFYGYTF	TRBV30	TRBJ1-2
CASSPTGTEAFF	TRBV13	TRBJ1-1
CASSQVAAEADTQYF	TRBV4-2	TRBJ2-3
CASSRTDRGLYTF	TRBV12-3/TRBV12-4	TRBJ1-2
CASSLALWGDEQFF	TRBV7-8	TRBJ2-1
CAISESGLASTDTQYF	TRBV10-3	TRBJ2-3
CASRRGDPREAFF	TRBV12-3/TRBV12-4	TRBJ1-1
CASSPSGQYYGYTF	TRBV18	TRBJ1-2
CASSILGGHLAGNTIYF	TRBV19	TRBJ1-3
CASSQKQGAGGELFF	TRBV4-1	TRBJ2-2
CASRNRLDTDTQYF	TRBV13	TRBJ2-3
CASSVGGVWSGNTIYF	TRBV3-1/TRBV3-2	TRBJ1-3
CASSTGLNTEAFF	TRBV19	TRBJ1-1
CASSYGQMRNTEAFF	TRBV5-4	TRBJ1-1
CASSYREVGQPQHF	TRBV6-5	TRBJ1-5
CASSDSGGRPQHF	TRBV10-2	TRBJ1-5
CASSQGAGSSWTEQFF	TRBV4-2	TRBJ2-1
CASRAGQGAGTEAFF	TRBV2	TRBJ1-1
CASSFSGVTEAFF	TRBV19	TRBJ1-1
CASSYGGATSTDTQYF	TRBV5-1	TRBJ2-3
CASSQQGSGNQPQHF	TRBV19	TRBJ1-5
CSGTPAGSYEQYF	TRBV29-1	TRBJ2-7
CASSIEGAPGTEAFF	TRBV19	TRBJ1-1
CASTAGLGSPLHF	TRBV5-4	TRBJ1-6
CASSIGRTDTQYF	TRBV18	TRBJ2-3
CSVESGLLSTDTQYF	TRBV29-1	TRBJ2-3
CASIQAGGASDGYTF	TRBV2	TRBJ1-2
CASSQDSDWNEQFF	TRBV4-2	TRBJ2-1
CASSFLAGVLSSYNEQFF	TRBV5-1	TRBJ2-1
CAWSVKGLPLLFF	TRBV30	TRBJ1-4
CASSPGLAGSTDTQYF	TRBV11-3	TRBJ2-3
CAWGTGTGYYEQYF	TRBV30	TRBJ2-7
CASSGFRDRIEAFF	TRBV2	TRBJ1-1
CASSTAGGAYGYTF	TRBV19	TRBJ1-2
CASSLSGTQNTGELFF	TRBV18	TRBJ2-2
CASSLGAGGPLEQYF	TRBV13	TRBJ2-7
CASRTDTGGNYNEQFF	TRBV27	TRBJ2-1
CASSQDQEAGVLNEQFF	TRBV4-1	TRBJ2-1
CASAWESNQPQHF	TRBV6-4	TRBJ1-5
CASSVYHTDTQYF	TRBV9	TRBJ2-3
CASSGDIETRNTEAFF	TRBV2	TRBJ1-1
CSVVEDNSYEQYF	TRBV29-1	TRBJ2-7